This T cell receptor (beta chain) was sequenced during a study of CD8+CD57+ T cells in acquired aplastic anemia. TCR beta VDJ and CDR3 profiling used genomic DNA as template. TCRdb itself ran the reads through MiXCR, one entry per CDR3 protein. The sample has about 110,000 distinct CDR3 sequences, approximately 49% seen once; the top ten hold 30% to 40%. The specimen sequenced was sorted CD4+, CD8+, or CD8+CD57+ T cells (not recorded which) from PBMCs. The origin of this receptor is a human donor in good health, serving as a control.

CDR3 in amino acids: CASSIADLSNSPLHF. The CDR3 coding sequence is TGTGCCAGTAGTATAGCGGACTTGTCCAATTCACCCCTCCACTTT. The rearrangement links TRBV19 to TRBJ1-6, with no clear D. The germline CDR1 and CDR2 sequences are LNHDA and SQIVND (reference sequence). This CDR3 is 15 amino acids long. Trimming cost V 1 base and J 7 bases, with 11 bases left between them.